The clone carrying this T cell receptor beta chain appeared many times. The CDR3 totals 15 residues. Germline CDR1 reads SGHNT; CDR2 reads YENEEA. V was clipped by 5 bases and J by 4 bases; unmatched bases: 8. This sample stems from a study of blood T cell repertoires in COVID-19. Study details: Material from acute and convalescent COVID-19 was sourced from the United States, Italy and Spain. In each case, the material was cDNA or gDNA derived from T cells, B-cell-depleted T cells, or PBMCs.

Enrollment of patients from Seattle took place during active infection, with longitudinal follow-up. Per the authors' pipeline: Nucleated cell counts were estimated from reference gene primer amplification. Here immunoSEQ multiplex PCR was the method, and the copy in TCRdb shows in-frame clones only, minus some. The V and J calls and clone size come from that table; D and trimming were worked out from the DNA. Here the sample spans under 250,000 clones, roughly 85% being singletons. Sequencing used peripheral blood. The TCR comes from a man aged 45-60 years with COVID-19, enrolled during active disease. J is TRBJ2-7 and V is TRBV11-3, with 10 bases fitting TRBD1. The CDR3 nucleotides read TGTGCCAGCAGCCTTGACAGGGGGCCGGAGTACGAGCAGTACTTC. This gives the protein CASSLDRGPEYEQYF.